This T cell receptor beta chain derives from a study of T-cell memory formation after mild COVID-19. Across the whole study: TCR clusters were largely donor specific.

The study's findings and limits: Among clones peaking at day 37 in the second wave, SARS-CoV-2 specificity remained unconfirmed. Some SARS-CoV-2-responding clones were already detected in memory before infection.

5'RACE primed at constant segments yielded TCR alpha and TCR beta cDNA libraries bearing sample barcodes and UMIs. TCRdb analysed the 5' RACE reads with MiXCR anew, one entry per CDR3 protein. The sample has around 200,000 distinct CDR3 sequences; roughly 10% are singletons. For this clonotype: The antigen is not known.

In germline, CDR1 is SEHNR, CDR2 FQNEAQ (reference sequence). The CDR3 contains 14 residues. V was trimmed by 1 base and J by 3 bases, leaving 6 bases between them. This TCR derives from a man aged 18 to 30 who had mild COVID-19 (a few samples of this study predate the infection). Cell type and time point are not known. The rearrangement links TRBV7-9 to TRBJ1-4; TRBD1 might be the D (6 bases). Sequencing was performed on PBMCs or a T cell subset sorted from them (not recorded which). The CDR3 coding sequence is TGTGCCAGCAGCTTAGACAGGGCTAATGAAAAACTGTTTTTT. Translated: CASSLDRANEKLFF. The complete variable domain, with remaining parts taken from reference TRBV7-9 and TRBJ1-4, reads DTGVSQNPRHKITKRGQNVTFRCDPISEHNRLYWYRQTLGQGPEFLTYFQNEAQLEKSRLLSDRFSAERPKGSFSTLEIQRTEQGDSAMYLCASSLDRANEKLFFGSGTQLSVL.